This T cell receptor (beta chain) comes out of a study of T cells in Graves' hyperthyroidism and ophthalmopathy (dated by TCRdb to between 2018 and 2021). In terms of the full investigation: Peripheral blood was sampled at the time of initial diagnosis, prior to any treatment. To identify TCR V-J signatures that set the groups apart, the researchers used a discovery cohort of approximately 98 patients, made up of around 40 with Graves' ophthalmopathy and about 60 with stable Graves' hyperthyroidism. Whether ophthalmopathy could be predicted prospectively was tested in an independent validation cohort made up of approximately 19 hyperthyroidism patients plus 17 patients who later progressed to ophthalmopathy. For training and testing, the 95 to 100 patients in the discovery cohort were randomly divided in a 7:3 ratio. In addition, the study compared T-cell repertoires in thyroid tissue and in blood from roughly 6 Graves' hyperthyroidism patients. Following sampling, methimazole starting at 30 mg daily was given to hyperthyroidism patients, and high-dose intravenous methylprednisolone was given to ophthalmopathy patients. The paper describes TCR Vbeta CDR3 sequencing of about 140 peripheral blood samples, made up of about 40 ophthalmopathy patients, roughly 75 hyperthyroidism patients and roughly 17 progressor patients.

TCR beta CDR3 regions were amplified from RNA transcripts. The TCR CDR3 was subjected to a first round of RT-PCR using the HTBI primer set and the Qiagen OneStep RT-PCR kit. Libraries were constructed in a second round of multiplex PCR, after which size selection and purification were carried out. Sequencing of the libraries was done on an Illumina HiSeq2000 using paired-end 100 bp reads. Processing in the source paper ran as follows. Raw data were processed with SOAPnuke, discarding reads with adapters, uncalled bases, mean Phred below 15, or no exact constant-primer or identifier match. High-quality paired reads were merged with COPE v1.2.5, and unique nucleotide sequences were defined as clonotypes. Clonotypes were aligned to IMGT TRBV, TRBD and TRBJ reference segments using MiTCR v1.1. Only V-J combinations with frequency above 0.0001, covering roughly 99% of repertoires, were analysed. A TCS score was defined as the ratio between F50 (clonal expansion) and ExV (chaos), using BLOSUM62-based TCRdist between CDR3 peptides within each V-J. Welch's t-statistics and random forest reduced fewer than 600 V-J features to 13, which were used in a naive Bayes classifier (R e1071). Through fastp at Q25 and MiXCR, TCRdb rebuilt clones from the public reads, retaining in-frame beta chains. Each record represents a unique CDR3 protein, reported with the most common genes and DNA among its rows. For this entry, the V and J calls and clone size follow TCRdb and not the study's own pipeline. The sample table contains around 690,000 distinct CDR3 sequences; only one count was recorded for around 20% of them. About 35% of the sample rests with the top ten.

Summary of the overall study and its limitations: Most expanded thyroid clonotypes (frequency above 0.001) were also detected in blood, a finding suggesting that blood repertoires may reflect thyroid immune responses. Ophthalmopathy was separated from stable hyperthyroidism by a 13 V-J signature model, with around 90% sensitivity and roughly 84% specificity obtained in cross-validation and 80%/75% obtained in testing. In validation, the model predicted progression to ophthalmopathy a median of roughly six months before onset, with approximately 71% sensitivity and roughly 77% specificity. Sample size was not statistically predetermined, and investigators were not blinded to group allocation.

Ophthalmopathy patients had moderately to severely active disease, Clinical Activity Score of at least 3, NOSPECS grade of at least 4, and duration under 3 months. Any patient with an uncontrolled infection, another autoimmune disease, pregnancy or lactation was excluded. Diagnoses were established on the basis of clinical symptoms, serum thyroxine and TRAb, thyroid ultrasound, and orbital computed tomography. PBMCs were separated from about 10 ml of fresh peripheral blood using Ficoll-Paque density gradient centrifugation. Total RNA was extracted using Trizol reagent, and RNA quality was assessed on an Agilent 2100 Bioanalyzer. A word on this clonotype: Its antigen target is currently unknown. A read error is possible here, since a much larger clone lies one base away.

CDR1 and CDR2 (MDHEN, SYDVKM) derive from the germline V gene. Spanning cysteine to phenylalanine, the CDR3 consists of 18 amino acids. This entry keeps only the CDR3 DNA: 54 bases, framed from base 1. The sample was blood. This receptor was identified in a man aged 25-45 years with Graves' ophthalmopathy. This chain joins TRBV28 to TRBJ2-1; TRBD2 is perhaps the D gene, given 6 matching bases. The DNA is TGTGCCGGCAGTCCCGGGTGGGCTAGCGTACACTCCTACAATGAGCAGTTCTTC. This is translated as CAGSPGWASVHSYNEQFF.